The 3 T cell receptor beta chains below come from one sample, sequenced in a study of CD8 T cells in ankylosing spondylitis. MiXCR, run by TCRdb on the 5' RACE reads, gives a single entry per CDR3 protein. In the table there are 150,000 to 200,000 distinct CDR3 sequences, roughly 11% of which are singletons. Sequenced: blood, either unsorted or a sorted T cell fraction (not recorded which). All receptors derive from a male donor with ankylosing spondylitis or in good health (not recorded which).

The chain uses TRBV25-1 and TRBJ1-3; weak D call: TRBD1 (5 bases). The V end lost 7 bases, the J end lost 0 bases, and 16 bases lay between the germline ends. Germline CDR1 and CDR2: MGHDK and SYGVNS. The length of the CDR3 is 16 residues. For the CDR3, the DNA is TGTGCCAGCACCCCCGGGGACCGGTACTCTGGAAACACCATATATTTT. Translated, it gives CASTPGDRYSGNTIYF. Looking up the rest from reference TRBV25-1 and TRBJ1-3 gives the full variable domain: EADIYQTPRYLVIGTGKKITLECSQTMGHDKMYWYQQDPGMELHLIHYSYGVNSTEKGDLSSESTVSRIRTEHFPLTLESARPSHTSQYLCASTPGDRYSGNTIYFGEGSWLTVV.

This clonotype has at least ten counts. This chain uses TRBV12-3 or TRBV12-4 with TRBJ2-3, with D unclear. The CDR3 has 10 residues. V was cut by 6 bases and J by 5 bases, with 3 bases left in between. CDR3 loop: CASRGDTQYF. CDR3 nucleotides: TGTGCCAGCAGGGGAGATACGCAGTATTTT.

This clonotype has at least ten counts. This chain connects TRBV7-8 to TRBJ2-3; 12 nucleotides match TRBD2. Losses at the gene ends were 6 bases for V and 6 bases for J; bases not matched to a gene: 13. There are 17 residues in the CDR3. Per germline, CDR1 SGHVS and CDR2 FQNEAQ. CDR3 region: CASSLGVGLAGWDTQYF. DNA of the CDR3: TGTGCCAGCAGTCTTGGCGTAGGACTAGCGGGGTGGGATACGCAGTATTTT.